This is a list of T cell receptor beta chains from one sample in a study of blood T cell repertoires in COVID-19. Some clones are missing from TCRdb's copy, which holds only in-frame ones; the method was immunoSEQ multiplex PCR. The top ten hold less than 2% of the sample, which has roughly 500,000 clones, 88% seen once. Sequencing used PBMCs or T cells enriched from blood (not recorded which). The origin of the receptors is a woman between 40 and 50 years old who had recovered from COVID-19. Both conserved end residues are part of each CDR3. The order of the fields is CDR3 protein, CDR3 DNA, CDR3 length, D gene, J gene, V gene, clone size. A D gene is named only where the DNA matches it firmly. The size entry is marked missing in some rows and otherwise reads once, few, many or a size class.

CDR3aa: CSVGQGRDYGYTF; CDR3nt: TGCAGCGTTGGACAGGGAAGGGACTATGGCTACACCTTC; len: 13; d_gene: TRBD1; j_gene: TRBJ1-2; v_gene: TRBV29-1; abundance: .
CDR3aa: CASSPRLGLAGITRDEQFF; CDR3nt: TGTGCCAGCAGCCCGAGACTGGGACTAGCGGGGATTACAAGGGATGAGCAGTTCTTC; len: 19; d_gene: TRBD2; j_gene: TRBJ2-1; v_gene: TRBV7-8; abundance: .
CDR3aa: CASSISGESQPQHF; CDR3nt: TGTGCCAGTAGTATTTCAGGGGAAAGTCAGCCCCAGCATTTT; len: 14; d_gene: .; j_gene: TRBJ1-5; v_gene: TRBV19; abundance: .
CDR3aa: CASSLFQGYEAFF; CDR3nt: TGTGCCAGCAGCCTTTTCCAGGGCTATGAAGCTTTCTTT; len: 13; d_gene: .; j_gene: TRBJ1-1; v_gene: TRBV7-2; abundance: .
CDR3aa: CSVAKTGSGEKLFF; CDR3nt: TGCAGCGTGGCAAAGACAGGGTCTGGCGAAAAACTGTTTTTT; len: 14; d_gene: TRBD1; j_gene: TRBJ1-4; v_gene: TRBV29-1; abundance: .
CDR3aa: CAWTVAGDYGYTF; CDR3nt: TGTGCCTGGACCGTGGCAGGGGACTATGGCTACACCTTC; len: 13; d_gene: .; j_gene: TRBJ1-2; v_gene: TRBV30; abundance: .
CDR3aa: CASSLVQRESSYEQYF; CDR3nt: TGTGCCAGCAGCTTAGTTCAGCGGGAGAGTTCCTACGAGCAGTACTTC; len: 16; d_gene: TRBD2; j_gene: TRBJ2-7; v_gene: TRBV11-2; abundance: .
CDR3aa: CASSISGTGDSGSPLHF; CDR3nt: TGTGCCAGCTCTATTAGCGGGACAGGGGATAGCGGCTCACCCCTCCACTTT; len: 17; d_gene: TRBD1; j_gene: TRBJ1-6; v_gene: TRBV18; abundance: .
CDR3aa: CASSVGGVAGELFF; CDR3nt: TGTGCCAGCAGCGTAGGGGGCGTGGCGGGGGAGCTGTTTTTT; len: 14; d_gene: .; j_gene: TRBJ2-2; v_gene: TRBV9; abundance: .
CDR3aa: CASSLAGSSYNEQFF; CDR3nt: TGTGCCAGCAGCTTAGCGGGCTCCTCCTACAATGAGCAGTTCTTC; len: 15; d_gene: .; j_gene: TRBJ2-1; v_gene: TRBV7-2; abundance: .
CDR3aa: CASSPIQGRIQETQYF; CDR3nt: TGTGCCAGCTCGCCGATACAGGGTCGGATCCAAGAGACCCAGTACTTC; len: 16; d_gene: .; j_gene: TRBJ2-5; v_gene: TRBV18; abundance: .
CDR3aa: CASSPGTLNTIYF; CDR3nt: TGTGCCAGCAGCCCGGGGACTCTCAACACCATATATTTT; len: 13; d_gene: .; j_gene: TRBJ1-3; v_gene: TRBV5-6; abundance: .
CDR3aa: CASSFLPGQGDYGYTF; CDR3nt: TGTGCCAGCAGCTTTCTTCCTGGACAGGGGGACTATGGCTACACCTTC; len: 16; d_gene: TRBD1; j_gene: TRBJ1-2; v_gene: TRBV7-8; abundance: .
CDR3aa: CASSGPIRLAGADTGELFF; CDR3nt: TGTGCCAGCAGCGGCCCCATTCGACTAGCGGGAGCGGACACCGGGGAGCTGTTTTTT; len: 19; d_gene: TRBD2; j_gene: TRBJ2-2; v_gene: TRBV9; abundance: .
CDR3aa: CASSSGFHEQFF; CDR3nt: TGTGCCAGCAGCTCAGGGTTCCATGAGCAGTTCTTC; len: 12; d_gene: .; j_gene: TRBJ2-1; v_gene: TRBV7-9; abundance: .
CDR3aa: CATSVAGGYEQYF; CDR3nt: TGTGCCACCAGTGTCGCCGGGGGGTACGAGCAGTACTTC; len: 13; d_gene: TRBD2; j_gene: TRBJ2-7; v_gene: TRBV24-1; abundance: .
CDR3aa: CAWGPPIAGGFYEQYF; CDR3nt: TGTGCCTGGGGGCCCCCGATAGCGGGGGGATTCTACGAGCAGTACTTC; len: 16; d_gene: TRBD2; j_gene: TRBJ2-7; v_gene: TRBV30; abundance: .
CDR3aa: CATSTLRETEAFF; CDR3nt: TGTGCCACCAGCACCCTTCGAGAGACTGAAGCTTTCTTT; len: 13; d_gene: .; j_gene: TRBJ1-1; v_gene: TRBV15; abundance: .
CDR3aa: CASRRDRAYGYTF; CDR3nt: TGCGCCAGCAGGCGGGACAGGGCCTATGGCTACACCTTC; len: 13; d_gene: TRBD1; j_gene: TRBJ1-2; v_gene: TRBV10-2; abundance: .
CDR3aa: CANDLASSYNEQFF; CDR3nt: TGCGCCAACGACTTAGCGAGCTCCTACAATGAGCAGTTCTTC; len: 14; d_gene: .; j_gene: TRBJ2-1; v_gene: TRBV4-1; abundance: .
CDR3aa: CASAMGAEQYF; CDR3nt: TGTGCCAGCGCAATGGGGGCTGAGCAGTACTTC; len: 11; d_gene: .; j_gene: TRBJ2-7; v_gene: TRBV27; abundance: few
CDR3aa: CATSRDPFGSDNSPLHF; CDR3nt: TGTGCCACCAGCAGAGACCCTTTCGGGTCTGATAATTCACCCCTCCACTTT; len: 17; d_gene: .; j_gene: TRBJ1-6; v_gene: TRBV15; abundance: .